This T cell receptor beta chain was sequenced in a study of control samples from healthy donors and cancer patients. The trim removed 2 bases at V and 5 bases at J, leaving 4 bases unmatched. The length of the CDR3 is 14 residues. Looked up from germline, CDR1 is KGHDR and CDR2 is SFDVKD. Sequencing used immunoSEQ multiplex PCR; TCRdb keeps in-frame clones, though not all of them. This repertoire shows 130,000 to 150,000 clones, approximately 91% found once; its top ten account for approximately 3%. There are a few counts of this clone. This chain links TRBV24-1 with TRBJ1-2; 7 nucleotides line up with TRBD1. The sequence came from a man aged 25-45 years in good health. Sequenced material: blood. The CDR3 region has the DNA TGTGCCACCAGTGATTCACAGGGGATTTATGGCTACACCTTC. It codes for CATSDSQGIYGYTF.